A single sample gave rise to the 8 T cell receptor beta chains below, sequenced in a study of OX40 agonist ivuxolimab in advanced cancers. Method: immunoSEQ multiplex PCR; TCRdb's copy keeps in-frame clones and lacks some. Among tens of thousands of clones listed, around 93% were seen once. Sequenced here: CD4+ or CD8+ T cells sorted from blood, sampled in a trial of the OX40 agonist ivuxolimab. Every receptor here comes from an adult with an advanced solid tumor such as melanoma, head and neck, liver or kidney cancer.

The chain couples TRBV14 to TRBJ2-1; D gene ambiguous. Germline values: CDR1 SGHDN, CDR2 FVKESK. Trimming pared 1 base from V and 5 bases from J, leaving 12 bases between. The CDR3 runs 15 residues. The CDR3 loop is CASSQGDFYNNEQFF. As DNA, the CDR3 is TGTGCCAGCAGCCAAGGAGACTTTTATAACAATGAGCAGTTCTTC.

V gene TRBV7-9 combines with J gene TRBJ2-1; 7 nucleotides line up with TRBD2. V was pared by 4 bases and J by 3 bases, with 6 bases of the junction left unmatched. Germline lookup yields CDR1 SEHNR and CDR2 FQNEAQ (reference sequence). CDR3 length equals 15 residues. The CDR3 loop is CASSSRGGGYNEQFF. In DNA, the CDR3 is TGTGCCAGCAGCTCGCGCGGGGGAGGCTACAATGAGCAGTTCTTC. Complete variable domain (other parts from reference TRBV7-9 and TRBJ2-1): DTGVSQNPRHKITKRGQNVTFRCDPISEHNRLYWYRQTLGQGPEFLTYFQNEAQLEKSRLLSDRFSAERPKGSFSTLEIQRTEQGDSAMYLCASSSRGGGYNEQFFGPGTRLTVL.

The chain is built from TRBV7-3 and TRBJ2-1; 9 bases match TRBD2. The CDR3 is 15 residues long. Looked up from germline, CDR1 is SGHTA and CDR2 is FQGTGA. V shed 0 bases, J shed 10 bases, and the junction held 7 bases outside the gene matches. The DNA for the CDR3 is TGTGCCAGCAGCTTAACGGGCGGGAGGGTCGGCGAGCAGTTCTTC. Amino acid sequence: CASSLTGGRVGEQFF.

V is TRBV27 and J is TRBJ1-1; 7 bases are shared with TRBD1. This CDR3 has 15 residues. Germline V CDR1 and CDR2: MNHEY, SMNVEV (reference sequence). V was pared by 0 bases and J by 5 bases, with 6 bases of the junction left unmatched. CDR3 nucleotide sequence: TGTGCCAGCAGTTTATCGGGGACAGTGGGAACTGAAGCTTTCTTT. Amino acid sequence: CASSLSGTVGTEAFF.

The V and J genes are TRBV10-2 and TRBJ2-2; tentatively, D is TRBD2 (5 bases). With 11 bases removed from V and 1 base from J, the gap between germline ends came to 14 bases. Germline-derived CDR1 and CDR2 are WSHSY and SAAADI. The CDR3 spans 14 residues. The CDR3 DNA is TGCGCCGCCAAGTCAAGCGGGAACACCGGGGAGCTGTTTTTT. Amino acids: CAAKSSGNTGELFF.

J is TRBJ2-7 and V is TRBV19; the match to TRBD1 covers 7 bases. With V trimmed by 6 bases and J by 4 bases, 9 bases remained unmatched. Germline V gives CDR1 LNHDA, CDR2 SQIVND (reference sequence). The CDR3 extends over 14 amino acids. CDR3 DNA sequence: TGTGCCAGTAGGTTTCGACAGGGAAAATACGAGCAGTACTTC. This codes for CASRFRQGKYEQYF. Filled out from reference TRBV19 and TRBJ2-7, the complete variable domain reads DGGITQSPKYLFRKEGQNVTLSCEQNLNHDAMYWYRQDPGQGLRLIYYSQIVNDFQKGDIAEGYSVSREKKESFPLTVTSAQKNPTAFYLCASRFRQGKYEQYFGPGTRLTVT.

This clone was seen more than once but under ten times. The genes are TRBV2 and TRBJ1-4; D not resolved. CDR1 and CDR2 from the germline V gene are SNHLY and FYNNEI. There are 13 residues in the CDR3. V was cut by 11 bases and J by 8 bases, with 18 bases left in between. In nucleotides, the CDR3 is TGTGCCGGATCGGGTGGGGTAGGGGAAAAACTGTTTTTT. As protein: CAGSGGVGEKLFF.

The chain has TRBV7-9 and TRBJ2-1; 8 bases line up with TRBD2. The germline V gene encodes CDR1 SEHNR and CDR2 FQNEAQ (reference sequence). CDR3 length equals 15 residues. Germline trimming cut 5 bases from V and 3 bases from J; bases unmatched to any gene: 6. In nucleotides, the CDR3 is TGTGCCAGCAGCACCCGGGGGGGGCTCTACAATGAGCAGTTCTTC. Translating it yields CASSTRGGLYNEQFF.